These 3 T cell receptor beta chains originate from one sample sequenced in a study of spatial heterogeneity in lung cancer. Time point of the sample: sample taken at primary tumor resection. The input material, whole RNA from tumor, nontumor lung or frozen PBMC, was sequenced unsorted. TCRdb reprocessed the 5' RACE reads via MiXCR and lists one record per CDR3 protein. This sample has some 70,000 distinct CDR3 sequences, with 10% to 15% found just once. The sample here was PBMCs, taken at surgery. The receptors derive from a male donor with early-stage non-small cell lung cancer.

This clonotype was seen a handful of times. The chain has TRBV5-6 and TRBJ2-5; no clear D gene. This CDR3 comprises 15 residues. Trimming took 0 bases from V and 3 from J, leaving 12 bases between them. The germline gives CDR1 SGHDT, CDR2 YYEEEE. This CDR3 reads CASSLVSTQEETQYF. The CDR3 DNA reads TGTGCCAGCAGCTTGGTTTCTACGCAGGAAGAGACCCAGTACTTC.

The chain recombines TRBV6-1 with TRBJ1-1; D remains unclear. With 8 bases removed from V and 1 base from J, the gap between germline ends came to 8 bases. This CDR3 region has 12 residues. Germline CDR1 MNHNS, CDR2 SASEGT. The CDR3 loop reads CASAARNTEAFF. The CDR3 nucleotides read TGTGCCAGCGCAGCCAGGAACACTGAAGCTTTCTTT.

This clonotype was observed at least ten times. V is TRBV4-1 and J is TRBJ2-7, with D possibly TRBD1 on 5 matching bases. The CDR3 totals 15 residues. The V end was cut by 1 base, the J end by 2 bases, with 12 bases between. From germline, CDR1 is MGHRA and CDR2 YSYEKL. This CDR3 is CASSQGGEATYEQYF. CDR3 nucleotide sequence: TGCGCCAGCAGCCAAGGGGGCGAAGCCACCTACGAGCAGTACTTC.